The 28 T cell receptor beta chains given below trace back to one sample, sequenced in a study of shared clonotypes between healthy human individuals. TCRdb keeps only in-frame clones here, not all; method: immunoSEQ multiplex PCR. The data show approximately 2.4 million clones, more than 90% seen once. The specimen sequenced was naive CD4+ T cells sorted from blood. Subset here: CD45RA+ positively selected. The receptors stem from a man younger than 35 in good health.

In its sample, this clone was seen once. This sequence joins TRBV30 and TRBJ2-1; 14 nucleotides align to TRBD2. The CDR3 has 15 amino acids. Germline CDR1 reads GTSNPN; CDR2 reads SVGIG (reference sequence). The J segment lost 4 bases and the V segment lost 7 bases, leaving 6 bases of the junction unmatched. Here the CDR3 DNA reads TGTGCCTCGACTAGCGGGAGGGCCAGGTACAATGAGCAGTTCTTC. Its protein product is CASTSGRARYNEQFF.

The chain uses TRBV19 and TRBJ2-3; D perhaps matches TRBD2 (6 bases). The V end lost 5 bases, the J end lost 4 bases, and 13 bases lay between the germline ends. This CDR3 comprises 14 residues. Germline V gives CDR1 LNHDA, CDR2 SQIVND (reference sequence). As DNA, the CDR3 is TGTGCCAGTAGTCCCCGGGAGACCCCAGATACGCAGTATTTT. As protein: CASSPRETPDTQYF.

For this clone: Other nucleotide sequences in the sample specify the same CDR3. The chain employs TRBV5-1 and TRBJ1-2, with unresolved D. Germline V CDR1 and CDR2: SGHRS, YFSETQ. Trimming took 4 bases from V and 3 from J, leaving 10 bases between them. The CDR3 spans 13 residues. In DNA form, the CDR3 reads TGCGCCAGCAGCGCCTCCGGGGACTATGGCTACACCTTC. It specifies CASSASGDYGYTF.

This chain joins TRBV5-1 and TRBJ2-2; tentative D call: TRBD1 (6 bases). This CDR3 comprises 17 residues. Between the trimmed V and J ends, which lost 4 bases and 1 base, there was a span of 17 bases. Per germline, CDR1 SGHRS and CDR2 YFSETQ. CDR3 bases: TGCGCCAGCAGCCGGGTCGGGCCGGGACAGAACACCGGGGAGCTGTTTTTT. Amino acid sequence: CASSRVGPGQNTGELFF.

The chain carries TRBV18 and TRBJ2-1; the match to TRBD1 covers 7 bases. CDR1 and CDR2 (germline): KGHSH, LQKENI. The CDR3 has 17 residues. Trimming at V came to 2 bases and at J to 1 base, leaving 8 bases not matched to a gene. The CDR3 protein is CASSPVTGTRSYNEQFF. The CDR3 nucleotides are TGTGCCAGCTCACCAGTGACAGGGACCCGATCCTACAATGAGCAGTTCTTC.

The CDR3 protein is CASSRLAGAIQETQYF. CDR3 nucleotide sequence: TGTGCCAGCTCCCGCCTAGCGGGAGCTATCCAAGAGACCCAGTACTTC. The chain recombines TRBV18 with TRBJ2-5; 10 nucleotides line up with TRBD2. The CDR3 totals 16 residues. Germline V lookup: CDR1 KGHSH, CDR2 LQKENI. V was clipped by 6 bases and J by 1 base; unmatched bases: 8.

This clone has a single count. The J gene is TRBJ2-1, the V gene TRBV18; TRBD2 matches 11 bases. V trimming: 6 bases; J trimming: 8 bases; junction bases outside the gene matches: 9. This CDR3 has 15 amino acids. Germline CDR1 KGHSH, CDR2 LQKENI. Here the CDR3 reads CASSPIAGGPYEQFF. For the CDR3, the DNA is TGTGCCAGCTCTCCCATAGCGGGAGGGCCCTATGAGCAGTTCTTC.

This sequence joins TRBV5-4 and TRBJ2-7; D unresolved. Trimming pared 0 bases from V and 6 bases from J, leaving 10 bases between. The CDR3 contains 13 residues. Germline CDR1 is SGHNT and CDR2 is YYREEE (reference sequence). The CDR3 DNA follows: TGTGCCAGCAGCTTGGCAGGTGTGGCCGAGCAGTACTTC. Its translation is CASSLAGVAEQYF.

The CDR3 region has the DNA TGTGCCAGCAGCGCCCGGGGTTCTGAAGCTTTCTTT. Translation gives CASSARGSEAFF. This chain connects TRBV5-6 to TRBJ1-1, with D unclear. The CDR3 is 12 residues long. Looked up from germline, CDR1 is SGHDT and CDR2 is YYEEEE. V was cut by 4 bases and J by 6 bases, with 10 bases left in between.

This clone has a single count. The same CDR3 also results from other DNA sequences found in this sample. The V call is TRBV2, the J call TRBJ2-5, with a possible D match to TRBD2 (5 bases). The V gene lost 3 bases and the J gene lost 2 bases, with 10 bases spanning the gap. This CDR3 comprises 14 residues. Germline CDR1 and CDR2: SNHLY and FYNNEI. The CDR3: CASSDRTGQETQYF. CDR3 bases: TGTGCCAGCAGTGACCGCACGGGGCAAGAGACCCAGTACTTC.

The J gene is TRBJ1-2, the V gene TRBV10-3; D possibly corresponds to TRBD1 (6 bases). V was trimmed by 0 bases and J by 4 bases, leaving 12 bases between them. Germline V gene lookup returns CDR1 ENHRY and CDR2 SYGVKD. This CDR3 is built from 15 residues. The CDR3 DNA follows: TGTGCCATCAGTGAGTCGCGGGGGCAGAGCTATGGCTACACCTTC. It encodes CAISESRGQSYGYTF.

The chain uses TRBV2 and TRBJ1-6; TRBD1 might be the D (6 bases). V was trimmed by 6 bases and J by 6 bases, leaving 21 bases between them. Germline CDR1 is SNHLY and CDR2 is FYNNEI. The CDR3 covers 17 residues. For the CDR3, the DNA is TGTGCCAGCAGCCACAAACCGGGACATCAGACTAATTCACCCCTCCACTTT. Its protein product is CASSHKPGHQTNSPLHF.

The chain carries TRBV2 and TRBJ2-1; 15 positions agree with TRBD2. V shed 6 bases and J 6 bases; nucleotides not matched to a gene: 3. CDR1 and CDR2 from the germline V gene are SNHLY and FYNNEI. CDR3 length: 15 residues. CDR3 nucleotides: TGTGCCAGCAGCGGACTAGCGGGAGGGCCCAATGAGCAGTTCTTC. Residues: CASSGLAGGPNEQFF.

This clone has a single count. CDR3: CASRRGGAYNEQFF. The CDR3 DNA sequence: TGTGCCAGCAGACGGGGGGGCGCTTACAATGAGCAGTTCTTC. The chain carries TRBV27 and TRBJ2-1, with TRBD2 matching 8 bases. CDR1 and CDR2 from the germline V gene are MNHEY and SMNVEV (reference sequence). The CDR3 covers 14 residues. V was clipped by 6 bases and J by 4 bases; unmatched bases: 5.

This sequence joins TRBV10-3 and TRBJ1-1; D is perhaps TRBD1 (5 bases). Germline loops: CDR1 ENHRY, CDR2 SYGVKD. V dropped 1 base and J dropped 1 base, with 7 bases sitting between them. The CDR3 is made up of 14 amino acids. CDR3 DNA sequence: TGTGCCATCAGTGAGTGGGGACCGAACACTGAAGCTTTCTTT. Amino acid sequence: CAISEWGPNTEAFF.

About this clone: This CDR3 is also generated by other DNA sequences in the sample. This sequence joins TRBV6-5 and TRBJ2-5, with 8 bases identical to TRBD2. V dropped 8 bases and J dropped 4; count of bases not matched to a gene: 6. Germline assignment: CDR1 MNHEY and CDR2 SVGAGI. The CDR3 consists of 13 residues. The CDR3 nucleotides are TGTGCCAGCGGCCGGGGGGGGCGAGAGACCCAGTACTTC. Its protein is CASGRGGRETQYF.

This chain connects TRBV21-1 to TRBJ1-5; the DNA was not compared with TRBD1, the D call given in the table. TRBV21-1 is listed as a pseudogene. This CDR3 spans 15 amino acids. CDR3 sequence: CADLTGGNCNQPQHF. CDR3 nucleotide sequence: TGTGCCGATCTGACAGGGGGAAACTGCAATCAGCCCCAGCATTTT.

This chain uses TRBV18 with TRBJ2-5; a weak D match, TRBD2 (5 bases). V was cut by 3 bases and J by 2 bases, with 16 bases left in between. This CDR3 has 16 amino acids. Germline CDR1 reads KGHSH; CDR2 reads LQKENI. The CDR3 DNA sequence: TGTGCCAGCTCACCCTTGGTAGCGTTGTGGCAAGAGACCCAGTACTTC. This codes for CASSPLVALWQETQYF.

This sequence joins TRBV4-1 and TRBJ2-5; 9 bases fit TRBD1. J gave up 5 bases and V 2 bases, and 6 bases lay outside the gene matches. The CDR3 has 15 amino acids. Germline V gives CDR1 MGHRA, CDR2 YSYEKL. The CDR3 DNA follows: TGCGCCAGCAGCCAAATGGGGACAGGGTCGGAGACCCAGTACTTC. Its protein is CASSQMGTGSETQYF.

The rearrangement joins TRBV6-1 to TRBJ2-2, with D perhaps matching TRBD1 or TRBD2 (6 bases each). Trimming left V 2 bases short and J 6 bases short, with 10 bases between. The CDR3 is made up of 14 amino acids. Per germline, CDR1 MNHNS and CDR2 SASEGT. CDR3 sequence (DNA): TGTGCCAGCAGTGAACGGGGGCAGCCCGGGGAGCTGTTTTTT. Its protein is CASSERGQPGELFF.

The chain links TRBV15 to TRBJ2-1, with TRBD2 identical over 11 bases. The CDR3 sequence is 15 residues long. J lost 3 bases, V lost 7 bases, and 5 bases had no gene match. Germline CDR1 is LNHNV and CDR2 is YYDKDF (reference sequence). CDR3 sequence: CATISGRESYNEQFF. The CDR3 nucleotides are TGTGCCACCATTAGCGGGAGGGAGAGCTACAATGAGCAGTTCTTC.

The chain joins TRBV7-2 to TRBJ1-3; D is perhaps TRBD1 (5 bases). Trimming shortened V by 0 bases and J by 1 base, and 10 bases separated the two germline ends. Per germline, CDR1 SGHTA and CDR2 FQGNSA. The CDR3 consists of 16 residues. The CDR3 is CASSLAGRASGNTIYF. The CDR3 DNA is TGTGCCAGCAGCTTAGCTGGCAGGGCTTCTGGAAACACCATATATTTT.

J is TRBJ2-1 and V is TRBV6-6, with TRBD2 matching over 7 bases. The germline V gene encodes CDR1 MNHNY and CDR2 SVGAGI (reference sequence). J was trimmed by 8 bases and V by 2 bases; bases with no gene match: 0. The CDR3 is 12 amino acids. The CDR3 protein is CASSYGGDEQFF. The CDR3, as DNA: TGTGCCAGCAGTTACGGGGGGGATGAGCAGTTCTTC.

The chain couples TRBV18 to TRBJ2-5; D uncertain. The germline gives CDR1 KGHSH, CDR2 LQKENI. This CDR3 is 14 amino acids long. V was pared by 2 bases and J by 4 bases, with 11 bases between. CDR3 DNA sequence: TGTGCCAGCTCACCAGTCTACTCTAGAGAGACCCAGTACTTC. Amino acid sequence: CASSPVYSRETQYF.

The chain recombines TRBV7-9 with TRBJ2-5; the D is unclear. V lost 5 bases to trimming and J lost 5 bases, with 21 bases between them. The length of the CDR3 is 16 residues. Germline V lookup: CDR1 SEHNR, CDR2 FQNEAQ (reference sequence). In DNA, the CDR3 is TGTGCCAGCAGCCACGGCGGTAATTGGGCCCAGGAGACCCAGTACTTC. It translates to CASSHGGNWAQETQYF.

V usage is TRBV4-1 and J usage is TRBJ2-1; a weak D match, TRBD2 (6 bases). CDR3 size: 17 residues. Germline assignment: CDR1 MGHRA and CDR2 YSYEKL. With 1 base removed from V and 0 bases from J, the gap between germline ends came to 13 bases. CDR3 DNA: TGCGCCAGCAGCCAAGGACAAGGCGGGGCCTCCTACAATGAGCAGTTCTTC. It yields the protein CASSQGQGGASYNEQFF.

To note about this clone: In the same sample, other DNA sequences code for this CDR3. V and J are TRBV5-1 and TRBJ2-1; perhaps TRBD1 as D (5 bases). CDR1 and CDR2 (germline): SGHRS, YFSETQ. V lost 0 bases to trimming and J lost 5 bases, with 9 bases between them. The CDR3 is made up of 14 amino acids. DNA for the CDR3: TGCGCCAGCAGCTTGGAGGGGCCCAACAATGAGCAGTTCTTC. Amino acid sequence: CASSLEGPNNEQFF.

This clone was observed a single time. V and J are TRBV13 and TRBJ1-2; unclear D gene. Germline CDR1 PRHDT, CDR2 FYEKMQ (reference sequence). CDR3 length equals 15 residues. The V end was cut by 4 bases, the J end by 0 bases, with 12 bases between. For the CDR3, the DNA is TGTGCCAGCAGCTCGTGGCAGCTAGCTAACTATGGCTACACCTTC. It is translated as CASSSWQLANYGYTF.